This T cell receptor (beta chain) was sequenced in a study of cytomegalovirus exposure and HLA in healthy donors. 13 Jbeta primers and 60 Vbeta primers were used for the PCR. TCRdb's copy holds only in-frame clones and misses some; the assay was immunoSEQ multiplex PCR. This sample has 85,000 to 95,000 clones, with approximately 63% found just once. This clone came up a few times. The germline V gene has CDR1 SQVTM and CDR2 ANQGSEA. V was clipped by 2 bases and J by 5 bases, with 15 bases between them. This CDR3 comprises 14 residues. V is TRBV29-1 and J is TRBJ1-2; tentative D call: TRBD1 (5 bases). The sequence derives from a woman under 40 in good health and CMV-seronegative. The specimen was PBMCs. The CDR3 protein is CSVEKRGKSYGYTF. The CDR3 bases are TGCAGCGTTGAAAAAAGGGGCAAATCTTATGGCTACACCTTC.